This section outlines one TCR beta chain sequence together with its context. Its target is unknown. Germline V gene sequence: CDR1 SGHTA, CDR2 FQGNSA. CDR3 length: 15 amino acids. Trimming pared 1 base from V and 10 bases from J, leaving 14 bases between. The data are from a study of OX40 agonist ivuxolimab in advanced cancers. Study information: While on treatment, patients had intravenous ivuxolimab at 0.01 to 10 mg/kg every 2 weeks. Three dose-escalation patients had partial responses: one with hepatocellular carcinoma and two with cutaneous melanoma. Study-wide results and caveats: At doses 0.1 to 3.0 mg/kg, CD4+ and CD8+ clones expanded. Partial responders at 0.1-3.0 mg/kg had among the lowest clonal expansion.

The data were produced by immunoSEQ multiplex PCR, yet TCRdb's version contains in-frame clones alone and is incomplete. Among about 59,000 clones listed, 80% to 90% were seen once. The origin of this receptor is an adult with an advanced solid tumor such as melanoma, head and neck, liver or kidney cancer. V gene TRBV7-2 combines with J gene TRBJ1-6; perhaps TRBD1 as D (5 bases). Source: CD4+ or CD8+ T cells sorted from blood, taken in a trial of the OX40 agonist ivuxolimab. In DNA form, the CDR3 reads TGTGCCAGCAGCTTAGTCGTGGCAGGGAGCTCACCCCTCCACTTT. As protein: CASSLVVAGSSPLHF.